This T cell receptor (beta chain) stems from a study of PD-1 blockade in classical Hodgkin lymphoma (dated by TCRdb to 2020 to 2022). For the study in its entirety: The study used TCR beta sequencing and CyTOF to define a peripheral blood immune signature of response to PD-1 blockade in classical Hodgkin lymphoma. On the study overall, not on this receptor specifically: Newly diagnosed patients were reported to have lower baseline TCR diversity than healthy donors, and relapsed/refractory patients were reported to have lower baseline TCR diversity still. The study covered only a single clinical trial cohort, and the causes of the repertoire differences, possibly disease activity or prior therapy, were still not defined.

The Qiagen DNeasy kit was used to extract genomic DNA both from unsorted PBMCs and from the negatively selected CD4+ and CD8+ fractions. Using primers that anneal to V and J segments, immunoSEQ multiplex PCR amplified the TCR beta CDR3 regions. A synthetic immune receptor repertoire was used to minimize amplification bias, and any remaining bias was removed computationally after sequencing. From the authors' description of their analysis: Custom Python scripts were used to quantify repertoire diversity as the Shannon entropy index. Unsorted, CD4+ and CD8+ repertoires were analyzed separately, except in combined analyses where CD4+ and CD8+ sequences were merged in silico. TCRdb holds this immuneACCESS table with in-frame rearrangements only. Some clones are missing; in checked studies, unresolved V genes explain under half, and the rest has no known cause. V and J calls and clone size come straight from that table; D and trimming were deduced from the DNA. Within this sample are over 25,000 clones, with 85% to 95% of them counted one time only. The ten largest make up 2.3% of the sample.

In regard to this clone: Its recognized antigen is unknown. It has no much larger one-base neighbor in the sample; base qualities were not kept.

The time point label of this sample denotes: newly diagnosed, previously untreated cHL patient sample. To serve as a comparison group for the relapsed/refractory trial patients, PBMCs were sequenced from patients with newly diagnosed, previously untreated classical Hodgkin lymphoma. After peripheral blood was drawn into 8 mL Vacutainer Cell Preparation Tubes, PBMCs were isolated by centrifugation and then cryopreserved. The germline V gene yields SNHLY for CDR1 and FYNNEI for CDR2. For this chain, trimming is 3 bases at the V end and 6 bases at the J end, and the number of junction bases without a gene match is 8. The CDR3 runs 14 amino acids, cysteine and phenylalanine included. Only the CDR3 region is kept as DNA, spanning 42 bases read in frame from base 1.

The chain is encoded by TRBV2 joined to TRBJ2-7; TRBD2 lines up with 7 middle nucleotides. The receptor's source is a human donor with classical Hodgkin lymphoma. Input material: peripheral blood mononuclear cells (PBMCs). The DNA is TGTGCCAGCAGTGACACGGCGGGGAGGGCCGAGCAGTACTTC. Its translation reads: CASSDTAGRAEQYF.